One and the same sample provided the 2 T cell receptor beta chains below, sequenced in a study of blood T cell repertoires in COVID-19. The data were produced by immunoSEQ multiplex PCR, yet TCRdb's version contains in-frame clones alone and is incomplete. This table holds hundreds of thousands of clones, 75% to 95% found once. Sample: PBMCs or T cells enriched from blood (not recorded which). These receptors came from a woman younger than 35 who had recovered from COVID-19.

This rearrangement joins TRBV19 to TRBJ1-6, with TRBD1 matching over 9 bases. The germline V gene encodes CDR1 LNHDA and CDR2 SQIVND (reference sequence). Trimming took 7 bases from V and 7 from J; bases not matched to a gene: 8. There are 15 residues in the CDR3. The CDR3 is CASTSSGTGNSPLHF. The DNA for the CDR3 is TGTGCCAGTACCTCATCGGGGACAGGGAATTCACCCCTCCACTTT.

The V gene is TRBV18, the J gene TRBJ2-1; 10 bases line up with TRBD2. Germline V gene sequence: CDR1 KGHSH, CDR2 LQKENI. This CDR3 comprises 16 residues. Losses at the gene ends were 2 bases for V and 9 bases for J; bases not matched to a gene: 10. The CDR3 spells CASSPGGASGSVEQFF. The CDR3 DNA reads as TGTGCCAGCTCACCAGGAGGGGCTAGCGGGAGTGTTGAGCAGTTCTTC.